This TCR beta chain was captured in a study of T cells in Graves' hyperthyroidism and ophthalmopathy. Diagnoses were made from clinical symptoms, serum measures (thyroxine and TRAb), thyroid ultrasound and orbital computed tomography. Cells are PBMCs isolated from about 10 ml of fresh blood. V shed 1 base, J shed 0 bases, and the junction held 11 bases outside the gene matches. The CDR3 consists of 20 residues. Germline lookup yields CDR1 MGHRA and CDR2 YSYEKL. A note on this clonotype: What it binds is not known.

The investigators amplified TCR beta CDR3 regions from RNA transcripts. First-round RT-PCR targeting the TCR CDR3 was performed with the HTBI primer set. Each CDR3 protein is one row after TCRdb ran MiXCR on the multiplex PCR reads. The data hold around 350,000 distinct CDR3 sequences, with around 15% observed a single time. Study-wide points: Model output signaled ophthalmopathy a median roughly 6 months ahead of onset. A model of 13 V-J pairs discriminated ophthalmopathy from stable hyperthyroidism.

The receptor was isolated from a woman aged 60 to 75 with Graves' ophthalmopathy. The chain joins TRBV4-1 to TRBJ2-1; 11 bases match TRBD2. Material: blood. CDR3 region: CASSQASGTSGVGSYNEQFF. CDR3 DNA: TGCGCCAGCAGCCAAGCATCCGGGACTAGCGGAGTTGGCTCCTACAATGAGCAGTTCTTC.